This TCR beta chain was recovered during a study of blood T cell repertoires in COVID-19. Study information: Italy, Spain and the United States were the sources of the convalescent and acute COVID-19 samples. PBMCs, B-cell-depleted T cells, or T cells provided the cDNA or gDNA that made up the material.

Study processing details: Reference gene primers were amplified, and this amplification served to estimate nucleated cell counts. Sequencing was performed with immunoSEQ multiplex PCR; in TCRdb, only in-frame clones are kept and a portion is missing. The V and J calls and the clone size are those of that table, but D and trimming were determined from the DNA. The table has some 490,000 clones, 80% to 90% seen once; the top ten hold under 4%. Looked up from germline, CDR1 is MNHEY and CDR2 is SVGEGT. With 6 bases clipped from V and 7 bases from J, the junction kept 5 bases outside the gene matches. The CDR3 is made up of 13 amino acids.

The rearrangement uses TRBV6-2 or TRBV6-3 and TRBJ1-3; 8 positions match TRBD1. The receptor's source is a human donor in a cohort sampled during active COVID-19. The sequenced sample consisted of peripheral blood. CDR3 in amino acids: CASSLRQGNTIYF. The CDR3 bases are TGTGCCAGCAGCCTTCGACAGGGGAACACCATATATTTT.